This T cell receptor (beta chain) was sequenced for a study of cytomegalovirus exposure and HLA in healthy donors. The CDR3 sequence is 13 residues long. V lost 7 bases and J lost 5; bases outside the gene matches: 2. The germline V gene encodes CDR1 LNHDA and CDR2 SQIVND (reference sequence). It was with 60 Vbeta and 13 Jbeta primers that the PCR ran. TCRdb's table, derived via immunoSEQ multiplex PCR, lists solely in-frame clones and lacks some. The repertoire holds 150,000 to 180,000 clones, with 65% to 85% as singletons. The sequence derives from a woman in her thirties or forties in good health and CMV-seropositive. The sample consisted of PBMCs. J is TRBJ2-2 and V is TRBV19; 9 bases match TRBD2. The CDR3 loop is CASTSGMTGELFF. As DNA, the CDR3 is TGTGCCAGTACTAGCGGGATGACCGGGGAGCTGTTTTTT.